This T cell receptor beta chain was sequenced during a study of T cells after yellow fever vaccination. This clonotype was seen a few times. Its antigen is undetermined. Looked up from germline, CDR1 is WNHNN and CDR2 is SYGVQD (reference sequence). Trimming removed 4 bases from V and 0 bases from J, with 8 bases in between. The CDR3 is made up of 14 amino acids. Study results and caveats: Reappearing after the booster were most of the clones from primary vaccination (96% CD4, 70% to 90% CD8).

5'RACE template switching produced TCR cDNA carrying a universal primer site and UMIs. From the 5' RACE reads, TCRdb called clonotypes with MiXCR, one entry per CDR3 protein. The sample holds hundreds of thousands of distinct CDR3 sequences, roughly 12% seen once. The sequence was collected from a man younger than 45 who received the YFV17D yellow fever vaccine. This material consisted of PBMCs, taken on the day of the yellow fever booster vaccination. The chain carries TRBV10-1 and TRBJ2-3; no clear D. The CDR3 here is CASSGAYSTDTQYF. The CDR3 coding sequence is TGCGCCAGCAGTGGGGCGTATAGCACAGATACGCAGTATTTT.